This TCR beta chain was profiled in a study of control samples from healthy donors and cancer patients. This CDR3 is built from 13 residues. J gave up 12 bases and V 0 bases, and 7 bases lay outside the gene matches. The germline gives CDR1 SGDLS, CDR2 YYNGEE. Profiling relied on immunoSEQ multiplex PCR, and the TCRdb table lists in-frame clones only, not all of them. The table records 150,000 to 180,000 clones, 93% of them present only once. Sequencing was performed on blood. This TCR derives from a man aged 50-59 years in good health. The V call is TRBV9, the J call TRBJ2-3; 7 bases match TRBD2. CDR3 region: CASSVGSGVTQYF. Written as DNA, the CDR3 is TGTGCCAGCAGCGTAGGAAGCGGGGTAACTCAGTATTTT.